This T cell receptor beta chain stems from a study of regulatory T cells in long-lasting Graves disease. General study points: Whereas new patients shared 970 or so public clonotypes, persistent patients shared more, at about 3,000.

This CDR3 is built from 14 residues. Trimming cost V 6 bases and J 8 bases; bases outside gene matches: 12. From germline, CDR1 is SNHLY and CDR2 FYNNEI. At least ten counts were recorded for this clonotype. Antigen specificity is unknown. Time point in this sample: newly diagnosed GD, antithyroid drugs for less than 3 months. PBMC-derived RNA was used for the TCR library. Patients with Graves' disease were diagnosed by American Thyroid Association guidelines. With iRepertoire HTBI primers and Arm-PCR of CDR3 regions, TCR beta libraries were built. Authors' processing steps: Identified segments across samples numbered about 64 TRBV and over eleven TRBJ. TCRdb analysed the multiplex PCR reads with MiXCR anew, one entry per CDR3 protein. For this entry, the V and J calls and clone size follow TCRdb and not the study's own pipeline. This sample has roughly 420,000 distinct CDR3 sequences, with about 14% found just once.

This chain uses TRBV2 with TRBJ1-2; 7 positions match TRBD1. This receptor was obtained from a female donor with Graves disease. Source: peripheral blood mononuclear cells (PBMCs), taken at new diagnosis, from a patient treated with antithyroid drugs. The CDR3 DNA follows: TGTGCCAGCAGGGAAAGGACAGGCGGTGGCGGCTACACCTTC. Translating it yields CASRERTGGGGYTF.